A single sample gave rise to the 26 T cell receptor beta chains below, sequenced in a study of CD8+ T cells in alopecia areata. Sequencing templates came from extracted RNA that was reverse transcribed into cDNA. Clones were read by immunoSEQ multiplex PCR, and TCRdb kept only the in-frame ones, dropping some. Of roughly 220,000 clones listed, roughly two fifths were seen once; the top ten hold roughly 0.45%. This sample's treatment: oral pan-JAK inhibitor, 5-10 mg twice daily. Sequencing was performed on CD4+ T cells sorted from blood, taken at approximately week 30, from a patient treated with tofacitinib. These receptors all stem from a human donor with alopecia areata.

The gene calls are TRBV30 and TRBJ1-3; D is undetermined. V dropped 0 bases and J dropped 5 bases, with 11 bases sitting between them. Germline-derived CDR1 and CDR2 are GTSNPN and SVGIG (reference sequence). The length of the CDR3 is 14 residues. The CDR3: CAWSVAGRRNTIYF. The DNA of the CDR3 is TGTGCCTGGAGTGTAGCCGGTCGGAGAAACACCATATATTTT. Looking up the rest from reference TRBV30 and TRBJ1-3 gives the full variable domain: SQTIHQWPATLVQPVGSPLSLECTVEGTSNPNLYWYRQAAGRGLQLLFYSVGIGQISSEVPQNLSASRPQDRQFILSSKKLLLSDSGFYLCAWSVAGRRNTIYFGEGSWLTVV.

J is TRBJ2-2 and V is TRBV5-1, with TRBD2 identical over 7 bases. There are 14 residues in the CDR3. Trimming removed 4 bases from V and 4 bases from J; junction bases left unmatched: 4. Germline CDR1 reads SGHRS; CDR2 reads YFSETQ. The CDR3 sequence: CASSGGRSTGELFF. The CDR3 nucleotides read TGCGCCAGCAGCGGCGGGAGATCCACCGGGGAGCTGTTTTTT.

This clone was seen a handful of times. DNA for the CDR3: TGCAGCGTTGTACAGGGGCTGGGTGGTGGCTACACCTTC. Translating gives CSVVQGLGGGYTF. The chain joins TRBV29-1 to TRBJ1-2; 7 bases match TRBD1. Germline CDR1 is SQVTM and CDR2 is ANQGSEA. V trimming: 4 bases; J trimming: 7 bases; junction bases outside the gene matches: 9. The CDR3 has 13 residues.

This clone was seen a handful of times. The chain joins TRBV29-1 to TRBJ2-3; tentatively, D is TRBD1 (6 bases). Trimming left V 5 bases short and J 1 base short, with 7 bases between. CDR1 and CDR2 (germline): SQVTM, ANQGSEA. This CDR3 has 12 residues. The CDR3 loop is CSVYRGTDTQYF. Here the CDR3 DNA reads TGCAGCGTTTACAGGGGCACAGATACGCAGTATTTT.

The chain employs TRBV7-3 and TRBJ1-6, with D tentatively TRBD1 (6 bases). The CDR3 consists of 14 residues. CDR1 is SGHTA and CDR2 is FQGTGA in the germline V gene. V lost 2 bases and J 7 bases, leaving 9 bases between the germline ends. The CDR3 nucleotides read TGTGCCAGCAGCTTATCGGGGGCCAATTCACCCCTCCACTTT. Its protein product is CASSLSGANSPLHF.

The rearrangement uses TRBV7-9 and TRBJ1-2; no clear D gene. V was cut by 5 bases and J by 0 bases, with 22 bases left in between. Per the germline V gene, CDR1 is SEHNR and CDR2 is FQNEAQ (reference sequence). This CDR3 is 18 amino acids long. In DNA, the CDR3 is TGTGCCAGCAGCCCGCAATCCCGAGGAAGAGTAGCTAACTATGGCTACACCTTC. Translation: CASSPQSRGRVANYGYTF. The variable domain in full, completed from reference TRBV7-9 and TRBJ1-2, reads DTGVSQNPRHKITKRGQNVTFRCDPISEHNRLYWYRQTLGQGPEFLTYFQNEAQLEKSRLLSDRFSAERPKGSFSTLEIQRTEQGDSAMYLCASSPQSRGRVANYGYTFGSGTRLTVV.

J is TRBJ2-1 and V is TRBV11-2; 7 nucleotides line up with TRBD2. CDR3 size: 15 residues. The ends lost 5 bases at V and 4 bases at J; junction bases unmatched: 8. Germline V gene lookup returns CDR1 SGHAT and CDR2 FQNNGV. The CDR3 DNA is TGTGCCAGCAGCCTGAGAGCGGGACGATACAATGAGCAGTTCTTC. This codes for CASSLRAGRYNEQFF.

A note on this clone: An end of the junction does not agree with germline; a read error may underlie this. The V gene is TRBV4-1, the J gene TRBJ2-3; 9 bases agree with TRBD2. This CDR3 spans 16 amino acids. Germline CDR1 MGHRA, CDR2 YSYEKL. The CDR3 DNA sequence: TGTGCCAGCAGCCAGCAAGCGGGGGGTCACACAGATACGCAGTATTTT. Its translation: CASSQQAGGHTDTQYF.

This clone showed up just a few times. CDR3 coding DNA: TGTGCCAGCAGTCGTGACAGTCGAACCTACGAGCAGTACTTC. Protein product: CASSRDSRTYEQYF. This chain joins TRBV6-5 and TRBJ2-7; D possibly corresponds to TRBD1 (5 bases). This CDR3 is built from 14 residues. Trimming pared 5 bases from V and 2 bases from J, leaving 13 bases between. Germline V gene sequence: CDR1 MNHEY, CDR2 SVGAGI.

This clone was seen only a few times. The CDR3 sequence is CASSPLAEQYF. CDR3 in DNA: TGTGCCAGCAGTCCACTTGCCGAGCAGTACTTC. This rearrangement joins TRBV2 to TRBJ2-7; D unclear. Germline values: CDR1 SNHLY, CDR2 FYNNEI. V was trimmed by 5 bases and J by 6 bases, leaving 8 bases between them. The CDR3 length is 11 residues.

This clone was picked up a small number of times. V gene TRBV29-1 combines with J gene TRBJ1-3; D unclear. This CDR3 has 13 residues. Germline lookup yields CDR1 SQVTM and CDR2 ANQGSEA. V shed 6 bases and J shed 1 base, with 10 bases lying between them. As DNA, the CDR3 is TGCAGCGTGACGGGTTTATCTGGAAACACCATATATTTT. Its protein product is CSVTGLSGNTIYF.

This sequence joins TRBV30 and TRBJ1-4, with unresolved D. The germline V gene encodes CDR1 GTSNPN and CDR2 SVGIG (reference sequence). The CDR3 extends over 12 amino acids. The V end was cut by 5 bases, the J end by 8 bases, with 12 bases between. The CDR3 loop is CAWEFSREKLFF. In DNA form, the CDR3 reads TGTGCCTGGGAGTTTTCTCGGGAAAAACTGTTTTTT.

This chain uses TRBV5-4 with TRBJ1-2; D not resolved. The germline V and J ends were trimmed by 2 bases and 6 bases, with 20 bases remaining between them. The CDR3 spans 16 residues. CDR1 is SGHNT and CDR2 is YYREEE in the germline V gene (reference sequence). CDR3 protein: CASSLSGGHQGNGYTF. In DNA, the CDR3 is TGTGCCAGCAGCTTAAGTGGTGGCCACCAAGGAAATGGCTACACCTTC.

There are a few counts of this clone. The rearrangement uses TRBV7-9 and TRBJ2-7, with D unresolved. CDR1 and CDR2 (germline): SEHNR, FQNEAQ (reference sequence). CDR3 length: 13 residues. V lost 2 bases and J 1 base, leaving 6 bases between the germline ends. The CDR3 here is CASSLWASYEQYF. CDR3 DNA: TGTGCCAGCAGCTTATGGGCTTCCTACGAGCAGTACTTC.

The CDR3 spells CASITGTGSNEQFF. The CDR3 bases are TGCGCCAGCATCACCGGGACAGGTAGCAATGAGCAGTTCTTC. The chain carries TRBV5-1 and TRBJ2-1; 8 bases are a match to TRBD1. The CDR3 runs to 14 residues. Looked up from germline, CDR1 is SGHRS and CDR2 is YFSETQ. The V segment lost 6 bases and the J segment 6 bases; nucleotides outside the gene matches: 8.

The V gene is TRBV5-4, the J gene TRBJ2-5, with D hard to call. The CDR3 is made up of 13 amino acids. Trimming took off 4 bases at V and 2 bases at J, with 9 bases between the two ends. The V gene's germline CDR1 is SGHNT and CDR2 YYREEE (reference sequence). The CDR3 protein is CASSVTQQETQYF. DNA of the CDR3: TGTGCCAGCAGCGTAACACAGCAAGAGACCCAGTACTTC.

This sequence joins TRBV6-5 and TRBJ1-2; D may be TRBD1 (6 bases). The germline V and J ends were trimmed by 11 bases and 6 bases, with 25 bases remaining between them. In germline, CDR1 is MNHEY, CDR2 SVGAGI. CDR3 length: 15 amino acids. The CDR3 DNA sequence: TGTGCCGCCTATCTTGGGGGCAGGGGAAAGGATGGCTACACCTTC. Translating gives CAAYLGGRGKDGYTF.

This clone was seen just once. The CDR3 nucleotides read TGTGCCTGGACCCCACAATCAGGGCCTAATGAAAAACTGTTTTTT. The encoded protein is CAWTPQSGPNEKLFF. The rearrangement links TRBV30 to TRBJ1-4; D might be TRBD1 (5 bases). V lost 4 bases, J lost 3 bases, and 15 bases lay in between. The CDR3 is made up of 15 amino acids. CDR1 GTSNPN and CDR2 SVGIG come from the germline V gene (reference sequence).

The chain joins TRBV2 to TRBJ1-5; no clear D. V was clipped by 4 bases and J by 0 bases, with 7 bases between them. CDR1 and CDR2 (germline): SNHLY, FYNNEI. The CDR3 consists of 14 residues. For the CDR3, the DNA is TGTGCCAGCAGTGGGGAACATAGCAATCAGCCCCAGCATTTT. Protein: CASSGEHSNQPQHF.

CDR3 bases: TGTGCCAGCAGCATGGGAGGGACCGGCAATCAGCCCCAGCATTTT. This encodes CASSMGGTGNQPQHF. This sequence joins TRBV7-9 and TRBJ1-5; TRBD1 might be the D (5 bases). V was trimmed by 5 bases and J by 2 bases, leaving 13 bases between them. The CDR3 runs 15 residues. Germline V CDR1 and CDR2: SEHNR, FQNEAQ (reference sequence).

The chain employs TRBV9 and TRBJ2-5; 8 nucleotides line up with TRBD2. CDR3 length equals 15 residues. Germline V CDR1 and CDR2: SGDLS, YYNGEE. The ends lost 0 bases at V and 1 base at J; junction bases unmatched: 2. CDR3 sequence: CASSVAAGVQETQYF. CDR3 coding DNA: TGTGCCAGCAGCGTAGCAGCGGGAGTCCAAGAGACCCAGTACTTC.

This chain links TRBV4-1 with TRBJ1-4; D remains unclear. Germline V gene lookup returns CDR1 MGHRA and CDR2 YSYEKL. Trimming left V 1 base short and J 4 bases short, with 4 bases between. The CDR3 is made up of 13 amino acids. The CDR3 region is CASSQGRNEKLFF. The DNA of the CDR3 is TGCGCCAGCAGCCAAGGGCGTAATGAAAAACTGTTTTTT.

The CDR3 is CAWSRGPGGDTQYF. As DNA, the CDR3 is TGTGCCTGGAGCCGAGGGCCAGGGGGAGATACGCAGTATTTT. The chain combines TRBV30 with TRBJ2-3, with TRBD1 identical over 7 bases. Looked up from germline, CDR1 is GTSNPN and CDR2 is SVGIG (reference sequence). This CDR3 comprises 14 residues. Trimming removed 3 bases from V and 5 bases from J; junction bases left unmatched: 8. Looking up the rest from reference TRBV30 and TRBJ2-3 gives the full variable domain: SQTIHQWPATLVQPVGSPLSLECTVEGTSNPNLYWYRQAAGRGLQLLFYSVGIGQISSEVPQNLSASRPQDRQFILSSKKLLLSDSGFYLCAWSRGPGGDTQYFGPGTRLTVL.

This clone was seen a handful of times. The chain recombines TRBV9 with TRBJ1-2, with a weak D call TRBD1 (5 bases). CDR1 is SGDLS, CDR2 YYNGEE, per germline. With 1 base removed from V and 7 bases from J, the gap between germline ends came to 8 bases. The CDR3 runs to 12 residues. This chain's CDR3 is CASSVSGGGYTF. CDR3 nucleotide sequence: TGTGCCAGCAGCGTATCGGGGGGTGGCTACACCTTC.

This clone has just a few counts. V usage is TRBV14 and J usage is TRBJ2-1, with 10 bases fitting TRBD2. Germline CDR1 reads SGHDN; CDR2 reads FVKESK. V lost 6 bases to trimming and J lost 10 bases; unmatched junction nucleotides: 12. The CDR3 has 15 amino acids. The CDR3 DNA follows: TGTGCCAGCAGATCCTCTAGCGGGGGCCGGCGGGAGCAGTTCTTC. It codes for CASRSSSGGRREQFF.

The rearrangement uses TRBV5-1 and TRBJ2-1; the D gene is possibly TRBD2 (5 bases). CDR1 and CDR2 (germline): SGHRS, YFSETQ. V lost 0 bases and J lost 0, with 10 bases in between. This CDR3 is 16 amino acids long. CDR3 bases: TGCGCCAGCAGCTTGGGGCGGGCGAGCTCCTACAATGAGCAGTTCTTC. Its translation: CASSLGRASSYNEQFF. The complete variable domain, with remaining parts taken from reference TRBV5-1 and TRBJ2-1, reads KAGVTQTPRYLIKTRGQQVTLSCSPISGHRSVSWYQQTPGQGLQFLFEYFSETQRNKGNFPGRFSGRQFSNSRSEMNVSTLELGDSALYLCASSLGRASSYNEQFFGPGTRLTVL.